This T cell receptor beta chain is drawn from a study of PD-1 blockade in classical Hodgkin lymphoma. Findings and caveats of the study: The drivers behind the repertoire differences, possibly disease activity or prior therapy, remain undefined. While CD8+ TCR diversity did not rise significantly by C4D1, CD4+ TCR diversity did. Diminished baseline TCR diversity has been reported in newly diagnosed patients relative to healthy donors.

To note about this clone: Its antigen is as yet unknown.

Trimming removed 4 bases at V and 4 bases at J, with 16 bases between. Germline V lookup: CDR1 MNHEY, CDR2 SMNVEV (reference sequence). There are 15 residues in the CDR3. Exposure to brentuximab vedotin varied, and each patient had relapsed following autologous stem cell transplantation. Magnetic depletion of unwanted cells isolated CD4+ T cells from thawed PBMCs. Patients reached a best response of complete response, partial response or progressive disease. Some clones are missing from TCRdb's copy, which holds only in-frame ones; the method was immunoSEQ multiplex PCR. The table includes 27,000 or so clones, 60% to 85% detected once.

The rearrangement joins TRBV27 to TRBJ1-2; possible D gene TRBD1, 6 bases. This clonotype originated in a human donor with classical Hodgkin lymphoma. The material was CD4+ T cells from blood, obtained at baseline. As DNA, the CDR3 is TGTGCCAGCAGTTCCCTCTTGGACAGTATCTATGGCTACACCTTC. It specifies CASSSLLDSIYGYTF.